The 12 T cell receptor beta chains given below trace back to one sample, sequenced in a study of identifying expanded T cells in peripheral blood. Some clones are missing from TCRdb's copy, which holds only in-frame ones; the method was immunoSEQ multiplex PCR. The sample has around 90,000 clones; about 87% are singletons. The specimen sequenced was blood. The origin of the receptors is a person between 18 and 70 years old in good health.

The chain links TRBV2 to TRBJ2-7; D may be TRBD1 or TRBD2 (6 bases each). Trimming shortened V by 1 base and J by 0 bases, and 10 bases separated the two germline ends. Germline V gene data show CDR1 as SNHLY and CDR2 as FYNNEI. The CDR3 has 15 residues. CDR3 bases: TGTGCCAGCAGTGAAGTCGGGGGCCCCTCCTACGAGCAGTACTTC. Protein: CASSEVGGPSYEQYF.

The chain recombines TRBV9 with TRBJ2-1, with 9 positions matching TRBD1. The trim removed 4 bases at V and 8 bases at J, leaving 10 bases unmatched. The length of the CDR3 is 15 residues. CDR1 and CDR2 (germline): SGDLS, YYNGEE. The chain's CDR3 is CASSYRDREIDEQFF. The DNA of the CDR3 is TGTGCCAGCAGCTACCGGGACAGGGAAATCGATGAGCAGTTCTTC. Drawing the rest from reference TRBV9 and TRBJ2-1, the complete variable domain is DSGVTQTPKHLITATGQRVTLRCSPRSGDLSVYWYQQSLDQGLQFLIQYYNGEERAKGNILERFSAQQFPDLHSELNLSSLELGDSALYFCASSYRDREIDEQFFGPGTRLTVL.

The J gene is TRBJ1-4, the V gene TRBV30; no reliable D call. The CDR3 spans 11 residues. V shed 5 bases and J shed 5 bases, with 6 bases lying between them. In germline, CDR1 is GTSNPN, CDR2 SVGIG (reference sequence). Written as DNA, the CDR3 is TGTGCCTGGGGAGAAAATGAAAAACTGTTTTTT. Translated: CAWGENEKLFF.

J is TRBJ2-1 and V is TRBV9; 11 bases match TRBD2. The CDR3 has 16 amino acids. The V and J ends lost 0 bases and 10 bases, in that order; junction bases with no gene match: 9. The germline V gene encodes CDR1 SGDLS and CDR2 YYNGEE. This CDR3 reads CASSVGETSGEGEQFF. CDR3 sequence (DNA): TGTGCCAGCAGCGTAGGTGAGACTAGCGGGGAGGGAGAGCAGTTCTTC.

The rearrangement joins TRBV7-9 to TRBJ2-2, with 12 bases that match TRBD2. The length of the CDR3 is 15 residues. Germline CDR1 and CDR2: SEHNR and FQNEAQ (reference sequence). The junction had 2 bases not matched to a gene; V was cut back by 5 bases and J by 4 bases. The CDR3 DNA reads TGTGCCAGCAGCCCTAGCGGGGGGGCCACCGGGGAGCTGTTTTTT. Amino acid sequence: CASSPSGGATGELFF. Supplemented by reference TRBV7-9 and TRBJ2-2, the full variable domain reads DTGVSQNPRHKITKRGQNVTFRCDPISEHNRLYWYRQTLGQGPEFLTYFQNEAQLEKSRLLSDRFSAERPKGSFSTLEIQRTEQGDSAMYLCASSPSGGATGELFFGEGSRLTVL.

This chain joins TRBV30 and TRBJ1-2; tentatively, D is TRBD1 (5 bases). There are 13 residues in the CDR3. V was trimmed by 3 bases and J by 4 bases, leaving 12 bases between them. Germline loops: CDR1 GTSNPN, CDR2 SVGIG (reference sequence). The CDR3 spells CAWSSGLSYGYTF. The CDR3 DNA reads TGTGCCTGGAGCTCGGGACTGAGCTATGGCTACACCTTC.

The rearrangement links TRBV18 to TRBJ2-7, with 8 bases that match TRBD1. This CDR3 has 14 amino acids. V lost 1 base, J lost 3 bases, and 2 bases stayed unmatched. CDR1 is KGHSH and CDR2 is LQKENI in the germline V gene. The chain's CDR3 is CASSPRTGYYEQYF. The CDR3 coding sequence is TGTGCCAGCTCACCACGGACAGGGTACTACGAGCAGTACTTC.

In this sample, this clone turned up once. The V and J genes are TRBV11-2 and TRBJ1-5; D is ambiguous. V lost 5 bases and J lost 0, with 11 bases in between. This CDR3 has 15 residues. CDR1 is SGHAT, CDR2 FQNNGV, per germline. CDR3 sequence: CASSVDGYSNQPQHF. The CDR3 DNA sequence: TGTGCCAGCAGCGTCGACGGATATAGCAATCAGCCCCAGCATTTT.

The J gene is TRBJ2-2, the V gene TRBV6-5, with TRBD1 matching 7 bases. Looked up from germline, CDR1 is MNHEY and CDR2 is SVGAGI. There are 15 residues in the CDR3. The junction had 5 bases not matched to a gene; V was cut back by 2 bases and J by 5 bases. The CDR3 is CASSYRGRGTGELFF. Here the CDR3 DNA reads TGTGCCAGCAGTTACAGGGGGCGCGGGACCGGGGAGCTGTTTTTT.

The CDR3 here is CASSVVASGGSEQFF. DNA of the CDR3: TGTGCCAGCAGCGTAGTGGCTAGCGGTGGATCTGAGCAGTTCTTC. The chain couples TRBV9 to TRBJ2-1, with TRBD2 matching over 7 bases. Germline V gives CDR1 SGDLS, CDR2 YYNGEE. Unmatched junction bases numbered 9, after V lost 0 bases and J lost 9 bases. CDR3 size: 15 residues.

In its sample, this clone was seen once. CDR3 loop: CASSLDPGTKGGELFF. CDR3 nucleotide sequence: TGTGCCAGCAGCTTGGACCCCGGGACAAAGGGCGGGGAGCTGTTTTTT. This chain uses TRBV5-4 with TRBJ2-2, with D possibly TRBD1 on 6 matching bases. CDR3 length equals 16 residues. CDR1 SGHNT and CDR2 YYREEE come from the germline V gene (reference sequence). Trimming removed 0 bases from V and 7 bases from J, with 16 bases in between. Together with reference TRBV5-4 and TRBJ2-2, the CDR3 gives the full variable domain: ETGVTQSPTHLIKTRGQQVTLRCSSQSGHNTVSWYQQALGQGPQFIFQYYREEENGRGNFPPRFSGLQFPNYSSELNVNALELDDSALYLCASSLDPGTKGGELFFGEGSRLTVL.

V usage is TRBV7-3 and J usage is TRBJ1-1; D unclear. CDR1 is SGHTA, CDR2 FQGTGA, per germline. V lost 4 bases to trimming and J lost 3 bases, with 3 bases between them. The CDR3 has 11 amino acids. Written as DNA, the CDR3 is TGTGCCAGCAGCTCGTACACTGAAGCTTTCTTT. Encoded protein: CASSSYTEAFF.